Listed below are T cell receptor beta chains from one sample, sequenced in a study of OX40 agonist ivuxolimab in advanced cancers. Assay: immunoSEQ multiplex PCR; the TCRdb copy retains only in-frame clones and omits some. The table lists approximately 58,000 clones, about 86% of them singletons. Sequences were derived from CD4+ or CD8+ T cells sorted from blood, sampled in a trial of the OX40 agonist ivuxolimab. The receptors here all came from an adult with an advanced solid tumor such as melanoma, head and neck, liver or kidney cancer. CDR3s include the opening cysteine and the closing phenylalanine or tryptophan. The D gene is left open where the match is weak. The listing skips clone size in some rows; elsewhere it reads once, few, many or a size class.

V gene	D gene	J gene	clone size	CDR3 DNA	CDR3 protein
TRBV28	TRBD1	TRBJ2-2	.	TGTGCCAGCCTGACAGGGGGAATATCCGGGGAGCTGTTTTTT	CASLTGGISGELFF
TRBV11-2	.	TRBJ1-6	.	TGTGCCAGCAGCTTAGAAGGGATGAATTCACCCCTCCACTTT	CASSLEGMNSPLHF
TRBV11-2	TRBD1	TRBJ1-4	.	TGTGCCAGCAAGGACAGGTCCCGTCGGGGACTGTTTTTT	CASKDRSRRGLFF
TRBV10-3	.	TRBJ2-2	.	TGTGCCACCGGCAGGTTAGCCGGGGAGCTGTTTTTT	CATGRLAGELFF
TRBV6-5	.	TRBJ2-2	.	TGTGCCAGCAGTTTCGCGGTTTCCTCGGATCCCGGGGAGCTGTTTTTT	CASSFAVSSDPGELFF
TRBV29-1	TRBD1	TRBJ2-2	.	TGCAGCGTTGGGACAGGTCCGACCGGGGAGCTGTTTTTT	CSVGTGPTGELFF
TRBV5-4	.	TRBJ2-3	.	TGTGCCAGCAGCTTGGCCGAGGGGAGCGATACGCAGTATTTT	CASSLAEGSDTQYF
TRBV5-1	TRBD2	TRBJ2-1	.	TGCGCCAGCAGCTTGGATTGGGCGGGGGGTTACAATGAGCAGTTCTTC	CASSLDWAGGYNEQFF
TRBV9	.	TRBJ1-6	.	TGTGCCAGCAGCAAAAGGCAATTGGATTCACCCCTCCACTTT	CASSKRQLDSPLHF
TRBV28	.	TRBJ2-5	.	TGTGCCAGCAGTGGAGACACTAAATGGGGAGAGACCCAGTACTTC	CASSGDTKWGETQYF
TRBV7-2	TRBD2	TRBJ2-3	.	TGTGCCAACGGCGGGGGTGGCACAGATACGCAGTATTTT	CANGGGGTDTQYF
TRBV19	.	TRBJ1-3	few	TGTGCCAGTAGTATATTAAGGTCCTCCTCTGGAAACACCATATATTTT	CASSILRSSSGNTIYF
TRBV7-2	.	TRBJ2-2	.	TGTGCCAGCAGCCCGTGGGGGTCCCCCGGGGAGCTGTTTTTT	CASSPWGSPGELFF
TRBV5-6	TRBD1	TRBJ1-5	.	TGTGCCAGCAGCTTGCGTGGGACAGGGGGTAGAGGCAATCAGCCCCAGCATTTT	CASSLRGTGGRGNQPQHF
TRBV2	.	TRBJ2-5	.	TGTGCCAGCAGTGGCGCGGGCGGAAGGCAAGAGACCCAGTACTTC	CASSGAGGRQETQYF
TRBV5-4	.	TRBJ1-2	.	TGTGCCAGCAGCCTTCAGTCTAACTATGGCTACACCTTC	CASSLQSNYGYTF
TRBV10-1	TRBD1	TRBJ2-2	once	TGCGCCAGCAGTGAAACCCAGGGGGCTAACGCCGGGGAGCTGTTTTTT	CASSETQGANAGELFF
TRBV6-5	.	TRBJ1-4	.	TGTGCCAGCAGTTACAGGGGCGGTAATGAAAAACTGTTTTTT	CASSYRGGNEKLFF
TRBV18	TRBD1	TRBJ1-1	.	TGTGCCAGCTCACCAACGCCGGACAGGGCCTCAACTGAAGCTTTCTTT	CASSPTPDRASTEAFF
TRBV11-2	.	TRBJ1-5	few	TGTGCCAGCAGCTTAGCTGGTGACGGTCAGCCCCAGCATTTT	CASSLAGDGQPQHF
TRBV5-1	.	TRBJ2-3	.	TGCGCCAGCAGCGTAAGTATAATCACAGATACGCAGTATTTT	CASSVSIITDTQYF
TRBV18	.	TRBJ2-2	.	TGTGCCAGCTCACGAGCGGGACACAACACCGGGGAGCTGTTTTTT	CASSRAGHNTGELFF
TRBV28	TRBD2	TRBJ2-4	.	TGTGCCAGCAGTCCCGGGGGGGCCAAAAACATTCAGTACTTC	CASSPGGAKNIQYF
TRBV5-1	.	TRBJ1-4	.	TGCGCCAGCAGCTTGGCCGGGACACTTAATGAAAAACTGTTTTTT	CASSLAGTLNEKLFF
TRBV27	TRBD1	TRBJ1-5	.	TGTAGGTGGTCCTTGGCAGCAGTGGGACAGGGAGACGATTATAGCAATCAGCCCCAGCATTTT	CRWSLAAVGQGDDYSNQPQHF